The clone carrying this T cell receptor (beta chain) appeared a few times. V gave up 2 bases and J gave up 7 bases, with 9 bases separating them. CDR3 length: 12 residues. Germline CDR1 SEHNR, CDR2 FQNEAQ (reference sequence). Some clones are missing from TCRdb's copy, which holds only in-frame ones; the method was immunoSEQ multiplex PCR. The sample has roughly 700,000 clones, around 90% seen once. The data are from a study of Ad26.COV2.S vaccination and SARS-CoV-2 variants. Treatment reported: roughly 19 received Ad26.COV2.S at low or high dose, single or two shots; about 5 received placebo; per-sample allocation not given. Day 63 following the first vaccine or placebo injection was when the samples were taken. Boston supplied an adult donor aged 18-55 years.

The clonotype comes from a person aged 18-65 years who received the Ad26.COV2.S COVID-19 vaccine or a placebo. Sequencing used peripheral blood, obtained in a trial of Ad26.COV2.S vaccine versus placebo. J is TRBJ2-7 and V is TRBV7-9; perhaps TRBD1 as D (5 bases). CDR3 coding DNA: TGTGCCAGCAGCTTAAGGACACTTGAGCAGTACTTC. Encoded protein: CASSLRTLEQYF.